This T cell receptor (beta chain) came from a study of graft-versus-host responses after intestinal transplantation (dated by TCRdb to about 2021). For the study in its entirety: Multivisceral, liver-intestinal, or isolated intestinal transplants were received by the recipients. Donor T cell macrochimerism was defined as a peak of at least 4% donor T cells among recipient peripheral blood mononuclear cells. After intestinal transplantation, graft-versus-host and host-versus-graft alloreactive T cell clones were followed in the graft, circulation and bone marrow using bulk TCR-beta CDR3 sequencing. Every recipient was given anti-thymocyte globulin induction, followed by 2 to 3 years of maintenance tacrolimus and steroids. To identify alloreactive clones, pre-transplant mixed lymphocyte reaction products were sequenced and then compared with unstimulated pre-transplant donor and recipient T cells. The cohort enrolled under 25 intestinal transplant recipients including one retransplant, and 3 patients lacking pretransplant specimens were excluded. Instead of going to the commercial service, samples from a few later patients were sequenced in-house on an Illumina MiSeq and processed with MiXCR. The paper's findings and limits, for the study overall: GvH clones were detected in recipient bone marrow, and some of these GvH clones were observed earlier in ileal mucosa or blood, consistent with an intestinal mucosal origin. The conclusions were limited by the relatively low number and heterogeneity of the intestinal transplant patients. In patients with donor T cell macrochimerism, the allografts had high GvH to HvG T cell clonal ratios. Early after transplant, peak levels of circulating GvH clones were found to be associated with declines in HvG clones.

Sample time point, as interpreted from the label and publication: cells obtained before transplantation from donor or recipient. CD3+CD4+ and CD3+CD8+ populations were FACS-sorted from unstimulated pre-transplant donor and recipient cells taken from spleen or lymph nodes. Based on the germline V gene, the CDR1 and CDR2 sequences are SGHTA and FQGNSA. Reading from cysteine to phenylalanine, the CDR3 counts 16 amino acids. Solely the CDR3 DNA is kept, with 48 bases framed from the first base. V is clipped by 3 bases and J by 8 bases, and the sequence between their germline boundaries is 17 bases long. The library was obtained by the immunoSEQ multiplex PCR assay. In most patients, genomic DNA was isolated using the Qiagen DNeasy Blood and Tissue Kit and sent frozen to Adaptive Biotechnologies for TCR sequencing. Adaptive Biotechnologies carried out high-throughput TCR-beta CDR3 sequencing of genomic DNA for most patients. As for the original processing: TCR sequencing data were retrieved from Adaptive's ImmunoSEQ software for around 19 patients, whereas a few other patients were processed with MiXCR and VDJtools. CD4 versus CD8 sorting errors were corrected by removing sequences found in both subsets at a frequency ratio below 5:1. CDR3 nucleotide sequences shared between donor and recipient were removed because their origin could not be assigned. To be classed as alloreactive, a clone needed at least 2-fold expansion over unstimulated cells and a minimum CFSE-low frequency of 0.002% (template counts) or 0.001% (read counts). Mappable clones were those detected in sequenced pre-transplant spleen, lymph node, or MLR CFSE-low populations of the donor or recipient. The cumulative frequency of alloreactive clones was calculated as a percentage of all sequences, weighted by copy number. TCRdb took this table from immuneACCESS and kept in-frame rearrangements with V and J called. Such tables lack part of the clones; where checked against another copy, unresolved V genes explain under half of the gap, and the rest is unexplained. V, J and clone size are taken as reported in that table, and D and trimming were inferred from the DNA itself. Recorded for this sample are over 85,000 clones; approximately 94% of them occurred a single time. Together, the top ten hold roughly 0.2% of the sample.

Regarding this clone: The antigen it binds to is not known. The record has no base qualities; no much larger clone is one base away.

The sequence was obtained from a human donor who was the organ donor for an intestinal transplant. The material was unstimulated CD4+ T cells sorted from spleen or lymph node cells, obtained before transplant. Here the chain combines TRBV7-2 and TRBJ1-6; the D gene is perhaps TRBD1, on 5 matching bases. The nucleotide sequence is given as TGTGCCAGCAGCTTCCGGCCGGGTAGGGGTCATTCACCCCTCCACTTT. Its amino acids are CASSFRPGRGHSPLHF. Extended through the reference TRBV7-2 and TRBJ1-6 proteins, this CDR3 yields the full variable domain: GAGVSQSPSNKVTEKGKDVELRCDPISGHTALYWYRQSLGQGLEFLIYFQGNSAPDKSGLPSDRFSAERTGGSVSTLTIQRTQQEDSAVYLCASSFRPGRGHSPLHFGNGTRLTVT.